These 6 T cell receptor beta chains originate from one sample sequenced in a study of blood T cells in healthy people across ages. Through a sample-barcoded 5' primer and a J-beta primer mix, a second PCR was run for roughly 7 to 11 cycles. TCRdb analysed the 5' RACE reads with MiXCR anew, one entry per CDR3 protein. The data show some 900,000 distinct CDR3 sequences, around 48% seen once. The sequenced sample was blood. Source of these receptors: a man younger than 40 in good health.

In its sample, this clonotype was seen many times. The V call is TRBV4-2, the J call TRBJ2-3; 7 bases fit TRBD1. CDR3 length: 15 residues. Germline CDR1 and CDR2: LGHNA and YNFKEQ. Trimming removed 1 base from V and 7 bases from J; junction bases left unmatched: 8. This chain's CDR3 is CASSQGETGSYTQYF. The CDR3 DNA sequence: TGTGCCAGCAGCCAAGGGGAGACAGGGTCGTATACGCAGTATTTT.

CDR3 in amino acids: CASSQDKSGSDEKLFF. CDR3 nucleotide sequence: TGCGCCAGCAGCCAAGATAAGTCGGGGTCGGATGAAAAACTGTTTTTT. The rearrangement uses TRBV4-1 and TRBJ1-4, with D unclear. V was pared by 0 bases and J by 6 bases, with 14 bases between. The CDR3 totals 16 residues. Germline values: CDR1 MGHRA, CDR2 YSYEKL.

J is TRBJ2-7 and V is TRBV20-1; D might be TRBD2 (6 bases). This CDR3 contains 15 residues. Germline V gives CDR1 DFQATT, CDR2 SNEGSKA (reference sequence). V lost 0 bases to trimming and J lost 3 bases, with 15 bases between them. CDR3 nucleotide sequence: TGCAGTGCTAGAGATGCCGCTAGCGACTACTACGAGCAGTACTTC. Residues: CSARDAASDYYEQYF.

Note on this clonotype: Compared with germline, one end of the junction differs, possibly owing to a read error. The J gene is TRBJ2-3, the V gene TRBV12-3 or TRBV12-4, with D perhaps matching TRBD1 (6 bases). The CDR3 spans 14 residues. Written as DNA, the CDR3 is TGTGCCAGCAGTTTCGGCAGGGGAGCAGATGCGCAGTATTTT. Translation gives CASSFGRGADAQYF.

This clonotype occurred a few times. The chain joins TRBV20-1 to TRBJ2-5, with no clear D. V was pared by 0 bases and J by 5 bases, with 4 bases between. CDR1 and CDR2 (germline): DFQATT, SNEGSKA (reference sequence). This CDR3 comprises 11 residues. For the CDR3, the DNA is TGCAGTGCTAGAGAGGGGGAGACCCAGTACTTC. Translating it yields CSAREGETQYF.

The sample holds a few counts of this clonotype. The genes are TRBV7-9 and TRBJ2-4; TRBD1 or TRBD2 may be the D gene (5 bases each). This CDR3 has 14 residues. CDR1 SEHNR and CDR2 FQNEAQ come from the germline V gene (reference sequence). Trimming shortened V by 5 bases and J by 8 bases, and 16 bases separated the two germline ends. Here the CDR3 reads CASSPRDPGDIQYF. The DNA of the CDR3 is TGTGCCAGCAGCCCTAGGGACCCTGGGGACATTCAGTACTTC.